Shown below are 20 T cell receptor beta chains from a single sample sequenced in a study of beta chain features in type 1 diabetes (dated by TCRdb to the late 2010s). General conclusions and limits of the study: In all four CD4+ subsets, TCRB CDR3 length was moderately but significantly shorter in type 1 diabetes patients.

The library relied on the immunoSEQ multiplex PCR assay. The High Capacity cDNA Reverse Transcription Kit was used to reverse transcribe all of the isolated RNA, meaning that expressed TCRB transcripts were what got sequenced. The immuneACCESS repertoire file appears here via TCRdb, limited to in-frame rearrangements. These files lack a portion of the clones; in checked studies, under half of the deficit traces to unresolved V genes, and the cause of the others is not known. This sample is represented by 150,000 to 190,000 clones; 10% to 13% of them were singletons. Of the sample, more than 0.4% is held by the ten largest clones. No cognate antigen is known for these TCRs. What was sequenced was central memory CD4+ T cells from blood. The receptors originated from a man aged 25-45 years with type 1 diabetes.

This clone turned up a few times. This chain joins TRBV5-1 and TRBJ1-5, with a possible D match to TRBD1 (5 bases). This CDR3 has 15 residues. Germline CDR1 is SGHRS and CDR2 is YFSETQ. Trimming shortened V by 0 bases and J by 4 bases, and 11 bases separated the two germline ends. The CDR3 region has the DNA TGCGCCAGCAGCTTGGACACAGGCGCTAATCAGCCCCAGCATTTT. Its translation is CASSLDTGANQPQHF.

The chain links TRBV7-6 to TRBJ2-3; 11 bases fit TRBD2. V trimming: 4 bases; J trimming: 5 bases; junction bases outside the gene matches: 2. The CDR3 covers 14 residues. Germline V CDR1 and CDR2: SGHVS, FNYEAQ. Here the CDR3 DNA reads TGTGCCAGCAGCTCAGGACTAGCGGGAGATACGCAGTATTTT. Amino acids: CASSSGLAGDTQYF.

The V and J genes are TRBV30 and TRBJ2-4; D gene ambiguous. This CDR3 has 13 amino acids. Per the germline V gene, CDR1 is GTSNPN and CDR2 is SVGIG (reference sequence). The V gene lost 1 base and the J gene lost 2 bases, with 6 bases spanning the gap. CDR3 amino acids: CAWSGLTKNIQYF. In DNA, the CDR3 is TGTGCCTGGAGTGGTTTAACCAAAAACATTCAGTACTTC.

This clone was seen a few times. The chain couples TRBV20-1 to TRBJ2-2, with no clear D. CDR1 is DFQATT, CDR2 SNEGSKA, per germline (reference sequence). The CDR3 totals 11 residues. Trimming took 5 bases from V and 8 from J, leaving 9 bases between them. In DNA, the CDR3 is TGCAGTGCTGGCCTCTGGGGGGAGCTGTTTTTT. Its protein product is CSAGLWGELFF.

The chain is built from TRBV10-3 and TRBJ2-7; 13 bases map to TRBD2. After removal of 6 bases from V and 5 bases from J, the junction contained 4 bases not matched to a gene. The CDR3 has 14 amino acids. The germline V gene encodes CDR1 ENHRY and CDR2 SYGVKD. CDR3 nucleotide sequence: TGTGCCATCAGGGAAGGACTAGCGGGAGACGAGCAGTACTTC. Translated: CAIREGLAGDEQYF.

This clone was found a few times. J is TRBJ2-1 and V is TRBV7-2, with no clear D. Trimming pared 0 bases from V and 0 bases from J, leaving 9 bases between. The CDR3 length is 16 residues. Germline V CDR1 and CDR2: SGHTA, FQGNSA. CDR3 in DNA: TGTGCCAGCAGCTTAGCCTTCGCTAGCTCCTACAATGAGCAGTTCTTC. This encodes CASSLAFASSYNEQFF.

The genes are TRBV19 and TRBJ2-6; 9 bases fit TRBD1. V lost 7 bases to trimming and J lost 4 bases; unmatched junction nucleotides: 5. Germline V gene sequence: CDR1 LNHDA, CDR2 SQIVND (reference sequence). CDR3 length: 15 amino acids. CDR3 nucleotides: TGTGCCAGTACGGACAGGGGAGTAGGGGCCAACGTCCTGACTTTC. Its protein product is CASTDRGVGANVLTF.

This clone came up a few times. This CDR3 reads CASSTDTANYGYTF. CDR3 in DNA: TGTGCCAGCAGCACCGACACAGCTAACTATGGCTACACCTTC. This sequence joins TRBV11-2 and TRBJ1-2; no clear D. V shed 5 bases and J shed 0 bases, with 10 bases lying between them. Per germline, CDR1 SGHAT and CDR2 FQNNGV. The CDR3 has 14 amino acids.

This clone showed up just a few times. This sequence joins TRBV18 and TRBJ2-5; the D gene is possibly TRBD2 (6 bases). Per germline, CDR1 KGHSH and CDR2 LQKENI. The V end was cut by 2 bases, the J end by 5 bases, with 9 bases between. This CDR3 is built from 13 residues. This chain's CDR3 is CASSPNSGETQYF. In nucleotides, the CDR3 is TGTGCCAGCTCACCAAACAGCGGGGAGACCCAGTACTTC.

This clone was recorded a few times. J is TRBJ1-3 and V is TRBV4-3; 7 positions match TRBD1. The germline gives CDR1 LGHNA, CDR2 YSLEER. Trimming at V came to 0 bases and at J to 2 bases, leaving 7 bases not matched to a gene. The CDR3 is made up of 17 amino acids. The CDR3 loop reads CASSQDPTGATGNTIYF. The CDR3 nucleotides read TGCGCCAGCAGCCAAGATCCAACAGGGGCTACTGGAAACACCATATATTTT.

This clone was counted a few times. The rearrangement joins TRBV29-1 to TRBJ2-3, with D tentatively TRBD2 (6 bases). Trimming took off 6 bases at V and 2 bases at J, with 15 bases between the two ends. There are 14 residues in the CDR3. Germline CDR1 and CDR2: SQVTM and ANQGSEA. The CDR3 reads CSVGTGGTTDTQYF. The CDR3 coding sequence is TGCAGCGTCGGGACTGGCGGAACCACAGATACGCAGTATTTT.

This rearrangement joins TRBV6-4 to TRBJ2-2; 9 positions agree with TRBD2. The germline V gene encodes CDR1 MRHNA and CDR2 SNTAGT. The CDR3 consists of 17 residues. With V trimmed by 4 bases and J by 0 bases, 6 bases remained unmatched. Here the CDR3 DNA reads TGTGCCAGCAGTGCCTGGGCGGGAGGGACGAACACCGGGGAGCTGTTTTTT. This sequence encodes CASSAWAGGTNTGELFF.

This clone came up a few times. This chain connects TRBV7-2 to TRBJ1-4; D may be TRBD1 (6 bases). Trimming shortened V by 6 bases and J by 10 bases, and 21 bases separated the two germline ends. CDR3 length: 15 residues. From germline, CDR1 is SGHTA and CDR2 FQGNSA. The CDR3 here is CASSSTGLGLGKLFF. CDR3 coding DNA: TGTGCCAGCAGTTCAACAGGGCTGGGGTTAGGAAAACTGTTTTTT.

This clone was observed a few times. The CDR3 reads CAIGQGGNYGYTF. CDR3 nucleotides: TGTGCCATAGGACAGGGGGGTAACTATGGCTACACCTTC. The chain joins TRBV10-3 to TRBJ1-2; 10 nucleotides agree with TRBD1. The V gene end was trimmed by 9 bases and the J gene end by 1 base; junction bases not matched to a gene: 2. The V gene's germline CDR1 is ENHRY and CDR2 SYGVKD. CDR3 length: 13 amino acids.

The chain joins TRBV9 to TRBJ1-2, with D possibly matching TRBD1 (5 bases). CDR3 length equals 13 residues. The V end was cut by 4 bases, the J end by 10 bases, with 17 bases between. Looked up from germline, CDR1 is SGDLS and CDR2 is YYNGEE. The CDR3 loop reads CASSTPGGENYTF. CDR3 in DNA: TGTGCCAGCAGCACCCCCGGGGGAGAGAACTACACCTTC.

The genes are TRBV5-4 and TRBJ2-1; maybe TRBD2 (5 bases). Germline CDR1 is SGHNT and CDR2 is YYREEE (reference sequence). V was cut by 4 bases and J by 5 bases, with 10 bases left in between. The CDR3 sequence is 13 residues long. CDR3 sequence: CASSEDWDNEQFF. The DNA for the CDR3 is TGTGCCAGCAGCGAGGACTGGGACAATGAGCAGTTCTTC.

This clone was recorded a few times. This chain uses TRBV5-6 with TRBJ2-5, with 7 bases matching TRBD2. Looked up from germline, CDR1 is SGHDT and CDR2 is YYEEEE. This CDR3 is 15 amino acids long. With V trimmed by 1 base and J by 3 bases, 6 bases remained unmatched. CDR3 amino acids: CASSLPGGKKETQYF. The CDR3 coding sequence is TGTGCCAGCAGCTTGCCCGGGGGGAAGAAAGAGACCCAGTACTTC.

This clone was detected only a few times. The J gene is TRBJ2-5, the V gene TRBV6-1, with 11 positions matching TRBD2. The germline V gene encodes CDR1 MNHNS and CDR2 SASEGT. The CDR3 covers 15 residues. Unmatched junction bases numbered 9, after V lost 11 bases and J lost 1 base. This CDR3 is CAAPPGLAVQETQYF. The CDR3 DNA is TGTGCCGCCCCGCCGGGACTAGCGGTCCAAGAGACCCAGTACTTC.

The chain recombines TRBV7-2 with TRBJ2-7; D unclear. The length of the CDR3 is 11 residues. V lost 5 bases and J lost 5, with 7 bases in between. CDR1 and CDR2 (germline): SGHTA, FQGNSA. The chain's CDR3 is CASSRRDEQYF. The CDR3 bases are TGTGCCAGCAGCCGCCGGGACGAGCAGTACTTC.

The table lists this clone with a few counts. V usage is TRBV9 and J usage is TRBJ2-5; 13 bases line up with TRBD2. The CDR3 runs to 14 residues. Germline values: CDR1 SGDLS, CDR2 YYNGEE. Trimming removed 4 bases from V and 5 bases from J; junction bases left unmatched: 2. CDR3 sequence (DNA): TGTGCCAGCAGCCCGACTAGCGGGAGGGAGACCCAGTACTTC. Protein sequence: CASSPTSGRETQYF.